The 27 T cell receptor beta chains reported below all come from one sample, sequenced in a study of blood T cell repertoires in COVID-19 (dated by TCRdb to 2018 to 2021). The library was made by the immunoSEQ multiplex PCR assay. Entries here come from immuneACCESS through TCRdb and include only in-frame sequences with V and J called. Some clones fail to appear in such tables; in the studies checked, an unresolved V gene covers under half of the shortfall, and the cause of the remainder is unknown. Counted in this sample were some 200,000 clones; approximately 90% of them appeared once. Around 0.53% of the sample is in the top ten clones. The specimen was peripheral blood. The receptors were sampled from a man aged 50 to 60 with acute or convalescent COVID-19.

This clone was picked up one time. CDR3 DNA sequence: TGTGCCAGCAGTGCCGGCGGGGGGGCCCTAGATACGCAGTATTTT. Translated: CASSAGGGALDTQYF. The rearrangement links TRBV2 to TRBJ2-3; 9 bases map to TRBD2. This CDR3 is built from 15 residues. The junction had 7 bases not matched to a gene; V was cut back by 4 bases and J by 5 bases. The V gene's germline CDR1 is SNHLY and CDR2 FYNNEI.

The chain employs TRBV4-1 and TRBJ1-3, with D maybe TRBD1 (5 bases). The V and J ends lost 5 bases and 0 bases respectively, with 14 bases between them. Germline loops: CDR1 MGHRA, CDR2 YSYEKL. CDR3 length: 16 residues. The CDR3: CASSSRLGDSGNTIYF. In DNA form, the CDR3 reads TGCGCCAGCAGCTCGCGGTTAGGGGACTCTGGAAACACCATATATTTT.

This chain joins TRBV7-2 and TRBJ2-2, with D tentatively TRBD1 (5 bases). This CDR3 spans 16 amino acids. CDR1 SGHTA and CDR2 FQGNSA come from the germline V gene. V lost 1 base to trimming and J lost 3 bases, with 12 bases between them. CDR3 protein: CASSLGGLPYTGELFF. The CDR3 DNA is TGTGCCAGCAGCTTAGGGGGCCTACCCTACACCGGGGAGCTGTTTTTT.

This chain uses TRBV7-3 with TRBJ2-3; TRBD2 agrees at 10 bases. CDR3 length: 17 amino acids. CDR1 is SGHTA and CDR2 is FQGTGA in the germline V gene. Trimming took 3 bases from V and 0 from J; bases not matched to a gene: 6. The DNA of the CDR3 is TGTGCCAGCAGCTTCGAGACTAGCGGGTCTAGCACAGATACGCAGTATTTT. Translated: CASSFETSGSSTDTQYF.

This chain links TRBV19 with TRBJ2-5; 7 bases line up with TRBD2. The junction had 11 bases not matched to a gene; V was cut back by 6 bases and J by 4 bases. The germline V gene has CDR1 LNHDA and CDR2 SQIVND (reference sequence). The CDR3 runs to 15 residues. CDR3 sequence (DNA): TGTGCCAGTAGGCGCGGGCCGGGGGGTGTAGAGACCCAGTACTTC. It translates to CASRRGPGGVETQYF. Complete variable domain (other parts from reference TRBV19 and TRBJ2-5): DGGITQSPKYLFRKEGQNVTLSCEQNLNHDAMYWYRQDPGQGLRLIYYSQIVNDFQKGDIAEGYSVSREKKESFPLTVTSAQKNPTAFYLCASRRGPGGVETQYFGPGTRLLVL.

The chain carries TRBV19 and TRBJ2-4, with 8 bases fitting TRBD2. The CDR3 is 19 residues long. The germline CDR1 and CDR2 sequences are LNHDA and SQIVND (reference sequence). V lost 1 base to trimming and J lost 0 bases; unmatched junction nucleotides: 11. Here the CDR3 DNA reads TGTGCCAGTAGTATAGGAGCGGGGGCCTCCGCACTAGCCAAAAACATTCAGTACTTC. It specifies CASSIGAGASALAKNIQYF.

The chain couples TRBV5-5 to TRBJ2-7; 12 bases are shared with TRBD2. The CDR3 runs 14 residues. Trimming cost V 3 bases and J 2 bases; bases outside gene matches: 0. The germline V gene has CDR1 SGHKS and CDR2 YYEKEE (reference sequence). This CDR3 is CASSWTSGTYEQYF. CDR3 nucleotides: TGTGCCAGCAGCTGGACTAGCGGGACCTACGAGCAGTACTTC.

The chain recombines TRBV5-4 with TRBJ1-5; 7 bases line up with TRBD1. Germline assignment: CDR1 SGHNT and CDR2 YYREEE (reference sequence). The CDR3 has 13 residues. V was clipped by 0 bases and J by 7 bases; unmatched bases: 1. Here the CDR3 reads CASSLGQGQPQHF. DNA for the CDR3: TGTGCCAGCAGCTTGGGACAGGGCCAGCCCCAGCATTTT.

The rearrangement joins TRBV7-3 to TRBJ2-1, with D possibly matching TRBD2 (6 bases). The germline gives CDR1 SGHTA, CDR2 FQGTGA. V lost 0 bases to trimming and J lost 3 bases, with 9 bases between them. This CDR3 has 15 residues. The CDR3 DNA is TGTGCCAGCAGCTTAACTAGCGGTCTCTACAATGAGCAGTTCTTC. Its translation: CASSLTSGLYNEQFF.

The J gene is TRBJ1-5, the V gene TRBV19; D unresolved. V lost 2 bases to trimming and J lost 5 bases, with 4 bases between them. CDR1 is LNHDA and CDR2 is SQIVND in the germline V gene (reference sequence). This CDR3 comprises 12 residues. This chain's CDR3 is CASSISYQPQHF. The CDR3 DNA is TGTGCCAGTAGTATATCGTATCAGCCCCAGCATTTT.

The V call is TRBV4-1, the J call TRBJ1-6, with D perhaps matching TRBD1 (5 bases). CDR1 and CDR2 (germline): MGHRA, YSYEKL. Between the trimmed V and J ends, which lost 4 bases and 0 bases, there was a span of 7 bases. The CDR3 loop spans 15 amino acids. The chain's CDR3 is CASSRGDSYNSPLHF. The CDR3 region has the DNA TGCGCCAGCAGCCGGGGGGACTCCTATAATTCACCCCTCCACTTT.

The CDR3 DNA reads as TGTGCCAGCAGCCAGTTCACAGCGGCTAATGAAAAACTGTTTTTT. It is translated as CASSQFTAANEKLFF. The chain employs TRBV14 and TRBJ1-4; D call uncertain. Germline V gene data show CDR1 as SGHDN and CDR2 as FVKESK. V was cut by 3 bases and J by 3 bases, with 11 bases left in between. This CDR3 comprises 15 residues.

V is TRBV7-9 and J is TRBJ1-2; 7 bases fit TRBD1. Germline V gene lookup returns CDR1 SEHNR and CDR2 FQNEAQ (reference sequence). The junction had 7 bases not matched to a gene; V was cut back by 5 bases and J by 1 base. The CDR3 length is 15 residues. CDR3 loop: CASSSNRGGNYGYTF. CDR3 nucleotide sequence: TGTGCCAGCAGCAGTAACAGGGGTGGTAACTATGGCTACACCTTC. Looking up the rest from reference TRBV7-9 and TRBJ1-2 gives the full variable domain: DTGVSQNPRHKITKRGQNVTFRCDPISEHNRLYWYRQTLGQGPEFLTYFQNEAQLEKSRLLSDRFSAERPKGSFSTLEIQRTEQGDSAMYLCASSSNRGGNYGYTFGSGTRLTVV.

The V call is TRBV7-8, the J call TRBJ1-2, with 7 bases lining up with TRBD1. The CDR3 consists of 14 residues. V trimming: 5 bases; J trimming: 8 bases; junction bases outside the gene matches: 11. CDR1 is SGHVS and CDR2 is FQNEAQ in the germline V gene. The CDR3 sequence is CASSREVTGSGYTF. The CDR3 coding sequence is TGTGCCAGCAGCCGAGAAGTGACAGGGAGCGGCTACACCTTC.

The chain is built from TRBV27 and TRBJ2-5; 11 bases map to TRBD1. J lost 9 bases, V lost 3 bases, and 6 bases had no gene match. The V gene's germline CDR1 is MNHEY and CDR2 SMNVEV (reference sequence). The CDR3 covers 14 residues. CDR3 DNA: TGTGCCAGCAGTTTTGGGACAGGGGGAAAAGCCCAGTACTTC. Translation: CASSFGTGGKAQYF.

The chain uses TRBV4-3 and TRBJ1-2, with D uncertain. This CDR3 region has 15 residues. Germline V lookup: CDR1 LGHNA, CDR2 YSLEER. V was trimmed by 1 base and J by 4 bases, leaving 13 bases between them. The CDR3 DNA follows: TGCGCCAGCAGCCAAGTGGTTGTAGCCATCTATGGCTACACCTTC. This codes for CASSQVVVAIYGYTF.

V and J are TRBV11-2 and TRBJ2-5, with 12 bases matching TRBD2. This CDR3 region has 15 residues. V lost 5 bases to trimming and J lost 1 base; unmatched junction nucleotides: 2. Germline CDR1 SGHAT, CDR2 FQNNGV. The CDR3 sequence: CASSPLAGGQETQYF. For the CDR3, the DNA is TGTGCCAGCAGCCCACTAGCGGGGGGCCAAGAGACCCAGTACTTC.

This clone was observed a single time. The V call is TRBV7-2, the J call TRBJ2-5, with TRBD2 identical over 8 bases. From germline, CDR1 is SGHTA and CDR2 FQGNSA. CDR3 length equals 15 residues. V shed 2 bases, J shed 4 bases, and the junction held 6 bases outside the gene matches. The CDR3 spells CASSLSRLAGETQYF. CDR3 DNA sequence: TGTGCCAGCAGCTTAAGTCGGCTAGCGGGAGAGACCCAGTACTTC.

The rearrangement joins TRBV5-1 to TRBJ2-7; tentatively, D is TRBD2 (6 bases). Germline-derived CDR1 and CDR2 are SGHRS and YFSETQ. The CDR3 consists of 15 residues. V lost 0 bases and J lost 7, with 17 bases in between. CDR3 in DNA: TGCGCCAGCAGCTTGGGGACAACGGACTACGTTGAGCAGTACTTC. Its translation is CASSLGTTDYVEQYF.

V usage is TRBV6-5 and J usage is TRBJ1-3, with 7 bases lining up with TRBD1. The length of the CDR3 is 13 residues. The germline V gene has CDR1 MNHEY and CDR2 SVGAGI. With V trimmed by 6 bases and J by 8 bases, 7 bases remained unmatched. The CDR3 nucleotides are TGTGCCAGCAGAGACAGGGTTGGGGACACCATATATTTT. Amino acids: CASRDRVGDTIYF.

The rearrangement uses TRBV28 and TRBJ2-2, with 9 nucleotides matching TRBD1. V trimming: 8 bases; J trimming: 4 bases; junction bases outside the gene matches: 11. Germline V gene sequence: CDR1 MDHEN, CDR2 SYDVKM. CDR3 length: 16 amino acids. This CDR3 reads CASGLQGALSTGELFF. CDR3 nucleotides: TGTGCCAGCGGATTACAGGGGGCCCTGAGCACCGGGGAGCTGTTTTTT.

The chain is built from TRBV28 and TRBJ1-5; D is possibly TRBD1 (5 bases). The CDR3 runs to 14 residues. Per the germline V gene, CDR1 is MDHEN and CDR2 is SYDVKM. Trimming left V 8 bases short and J 7 bases short, with 18 bases between. DNA of the CDR3: TGTGCCAGCCTACCGTCCAGGGATCGACAGCCCCAGCATTTT. Translated, it gives CASLPSRDRQPQHF. The whole variable domain, remainder taken from reference TRBV28 and TRBJ1-5, is DVKVTQSSRYLVKRTGEKVFLECVQDMDHENMFWYRQDPGLGLRLIYFSYDVKMKEKGDIPEGYSVSREKKERFSLILESASTNQTSMYLCASLPSRDRQPQHFGDGTRLSIL.

The rearrangement links TRBV27 to TRBJ1-6; a weak D match, TRBD1 (5 bases). CDR1 and CDR2 (germline): MNHEY, SMNVEV (reference sequence). The germline V and J ends were trimmed by 3 bases and 10 bases, with 10 bases remaining between them. The CDR3 has 13 amino acids. The CDR3 sequence is CASSLAGRSPLHF. The CDR3 DNA is TGTGCCAGCAGTTTGGCAGGGCGATCACCCCTCCACTTT.

The chain joins TRBV28 to TRBJ1-2; D is ambiguous. The CDR3 sequence is 12 residues long. Germline CDR1 MDHEN, CDR2 SYDVKM. Trimming left V 5 bases short and J 3 bases short, with 7 bases between. The CDR3 DNA sequence: TGTGCCAGCAGTGCGGATGACTATGGCTACACCTTC. Protein sequence: CASSADDYGYTF.

This chain joins TRBV6-5 and TRBJ2-2; the match to TRBD2 covers 8 bases. Per the germline V gene, CDR1 is MNHEY and CDR2 is SVGAGI. V lost 6 bases to trimming and J lost 2 bases; unmatched junction nucleotides: 5. This CDR3 region has 15 residues. The CDR3 spells CASRLTSGNTGELFF. CDR3 bases: TGTGCCAGCAGGCTAACTAGCGGTAACACCGGGGAGCTGTTTTTT.

The chain couples TRBV7-2 to TRBJ2-5; D gene unclear. The germline gives CDR1 SGHTA, CDR2 FQGNSA. The CDR3 extends over 13 amino acids. Trimming removed 2 bases at V and 5 bases at J, with 9 bases between. The CDR3 loop reads CASSLLQRETQYF. In nucleotides, the CDR3 is TGTGCCAGCAGCTTATTGCAGCGTGAGACCCAGTACTTC.

The rearrangement uses TRBV6-5 and TRBJ2-3; TRBD2 matches 10 bases. Per germline, CDR1 MNHEY and CDR2 SVGAGI. The CDR3 has 16 residues. The ends lost 2 bases at V and 2 bases at J; junction bases unmatched: 4. The CDR3 region is CASSYLAGDLTDTQYF. The CDR3 bases are TGTGCCAGCAGTTACCTAGCGGGGGACCTCACAGATACGCAGTATTTT.